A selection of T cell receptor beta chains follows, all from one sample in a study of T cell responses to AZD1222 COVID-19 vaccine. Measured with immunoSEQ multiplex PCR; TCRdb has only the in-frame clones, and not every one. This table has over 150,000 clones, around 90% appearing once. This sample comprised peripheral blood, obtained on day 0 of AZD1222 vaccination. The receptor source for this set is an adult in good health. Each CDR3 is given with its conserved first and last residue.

CASSLPRSTDTQYF TRBJ2-3 TRBV27
CASSLAGRGGEPYGYTF TRBJ1-2 TRBV5-1
CASSPRTTTGPANYGYTF TRBJ1-2 TRBV27
CASSSTYGYTF TRBJ1-2 TRBV6-5
CASSVQNNSPLHF TRBJ1-6 TRBV9
CASSPPRGLTEAFF TRBJ1-1 TRBV7-9
CASSDSYREGARGYTF TRBJ1-2 TRBV6-4
CASSDGVSAYGYTF TRBJ1-2 TRBV2
CASSLKTGLGAGGYTF TRBJ1-2 TRBV3-1/TRBV3-2
CASKSQGGTEAFF TRBJ1-1 TRBV5-1
CASSLFYRVAISSGANVLTF TRBJ2-6 TRBV27
CASRGIPGELFF TRBJ2-2 TRBV12-3/TRBV12-4
CASSLDGGAGNEQFF TRBJ2-1 TRBV5-1
CASSSGNTGALYGYTF TRBJ1-2 TRBV19
CASSQGKGVYEQYF TRBJ2-7 TRBV5-1
CASSIPAGGGYGYTF TRBJ1-2 TRBV19
CASSIVGVTGYTF TRBJ1-2 TRBV19
CSVGRQLNTEAFF TRBJ1-1 TRBV29-1
CASSLGGLAEGEKLFF TRBJ1-4 TRBV7-2
CASSLGQRDTEAFF TRBJ1-1 TRBV5-4
CASSQGHQDRVYGYTF TRBJ1-2 TRBV4-1
CSALRKEAFF TRBJ1-1 TRBV20-1
CASSQLDRGGGYGYTF TRBJ1-2 TRBV4-1
CASREQGFNTEAFF TRBJ1-1 TRBV19
CATQQRDREGVKQFF TRBJ2-1 TRBV10-3
CASGTDGAMNTEAFF TRBJ1-1 TRBV12-5
CASSPWVGVEADTQYF TRBJ2-3 TRBV6-2/TRBV6-3
CASSLDLGEQYF TRBJ2-7 TRBV11-2
CASSLTQNTEAFF TRBJ1-1 TRBV7-9
CAWRTPGQNNEKLFF TRBJ1-4 TRBV30
CASSLEGFGEPQHF TRBJ1-5 TRBV5-1
CASSFTTGTVNSPLHF TRBJ1-6 TRBV28
CATSSLPGGRGSTEAFF TRBJ1-1 TRBV15
CASSLGQGNQPQHF TRBJ1-5 TRBV7-8
CASSQGAYNSPLHF TRBJ1-6 TRBV19
CAISDQQGAGEKLFF TRBJ1-4 TRBV10-3
CASSLRAPIEGYGYGYTF TRBJ1-2 TRBV5-1